The sequence of this T cell receptor beta chain was determined in a study of cytomegalovirus exposure and HLA in healthy donors. Overall study context: As an earlier analysis found, some 180 million T cells yielded 90 million to 140 million unique TCR beta sequences. Broader study findings: An analysis done earlier found most TCR beta V segments productive about 87% or about 30% of the time.

The PCR employed 60 Vbeta primers together with 13 Jbeta primers. TCRdb's table, derived via immunoSEQ multiplex PCR, lists solely in-frame clones and lacks some. The table lists about 150,000 clones, 65% to 85% of them singletons. Concerning this clone: Its target is not known. Mismatch with germline at one junction end may stem from a read error.

CDR1 and CDR2 from the germline V gene are SEHNR and FQNEAQ (reference sequence). The CDR3 runs 15 residues. The rearrangement uses TRBV7-9 and TRBJ2-1; 7 bases agree with TRBD2. The sample consisted of PBMCs. This TCR derives from a woman aged 40 to 50 in good health and CMV-seropositive. Here the CDR3 DNA reads TGTTCCAGCAGCCCTGGGGGGGAGACAGCTAATGAGCAGTTCTTC. It codes for CSSSPGGETANEQFF.